This entry features one TCR beta chain sequence. This sample is drawn from a study of blood T cell repertoires in COVID-19. Study information: T cells, B-cell-depleted T cells, or PBMCs supplied cDNA or gDNA.

In the source study's methods: Amplification with reference gene primers provided the estimates of nucleated cell counts. This table comes from immunoSEQ multiplex PCR, and its TCRdb copy is limited to in-frame clones, with some not included. That table is the source of V, J and clone size, and D and trimming were worked out from the DNA. Of 250,000 to 300,000 clones in the sample, over 70% were seen once. Germline values: CDR1 MNHEY, CDR2 SMNVEV (reference sequence). Unmatched junction bases numbered 6, after V lost 7 bases and J lost 3 bases. This CDR3 has 13 amino acids. This rearrangement joins TRBV27 to TRBJ2-7; 7 bases are a match to TRBD2. The specimen sequenced was peripheral blood. This clonotype was sampled from a woman aged 80 or over with acute or convalescent COVID-19. In nucleotides, the CDR3 is TGTGCCAGCAAGAGCGGGACCTACTACGAGCAGTACTTC. It translates to CASKSGTYYEQYF.